This T cell receptor (beta chain) was retrieved from a study of blood T cells in healthy people across ages. Overall study results and limits: When set beside aged donors, long-lived donors presented more naive CD4+ cells and higher diversity. TCR beta diversity per million T cells fell roughly linearly with age.

The second PCR ran roughly 6 to 12 cycles with a sample-barcoded 5' primer and J-beta primers. With 12 random nucleotides, a template-switch adaptor tagged each individual cDNA molecule. TCRdb re-derived calls from the 5' RACE reads in MiXCR, one entry per CDR3 protein. Counted here are 1.5 million to 1.9 million distinct CDR3 sequences, around 40% occurring once; the ten biggest clones make up under 5%. Germline CDR1 and CDR2: MNHEY and SMNVEV (reference sequence). V shed 7 bases and J 2 bases; nucleotides not matched to a gene: 10. CDR3 length: 15 amino acids. This clonotype was seen more than once but under ten times. Its cognate antigen is unknown.

The clonotype originates from a woman younger than 30 in good health. The chain has TRBV27 and TRBJ2-7; 8 bases map to TRBD2. The sample taken for sequencing was blood. CDR3 sequence (DNA): TGTGCCAGCACATCCCTGTCGGGGGGGACCTACGAGCAGTACTTC. This translates into CASTSLSGGTYEQYF.